This T cell receptor beta chain was obtained from a study of shared clonotypes between healthy human individuals. CD4+ cells underwent separation, giving CD45RA+ naive and CD45RA-negative memory subsets. Sequencing was performed with immunoSEQ multiplex PCR; in TCRdb, only in-frame clones are kept and a portion is missing. The sample has roughly 1.4 million clones, about 98.5% seen once. This CDR3 is built from 10 residues. The sequence was collected from a man under 40 in good health. Sequencing was done on a sample of naive CD4+ T cells sorted from blood. The subset denotes: CD45RA+ positively selected. V and J are TRBV21-1 and TRBJ1-5; TRBD1 was called by the table and not checked on the DNA. TRBV21-1 is flagged as a pseudogene. This CDR3 is CASSNHRVHF. The CDR3, as DNA: TGTGCCAGCAGCAATCACAGGGTACATTTT.